This is a list of T cell receptor beta chains from one sample in a study of CD8+ T cells in alopecia areata. Clones were read by immunoSEQ multiplex PCR, and TCRdb kept only the in-frame ones, dropping some. The sample contains approximately 150,000 clones, 55% to 75% of which appear only once. The material was CD4+ T cells sorted from blood, obtained at week 24, from a patient treated with tofacitinib. The receptor source for this set is a human donor with alopecia areata. CDR3s include the opening cysteine and the closing phenylalanine or tryptophan. The D gene is left open where the match is weak. Rows give clone size only sometimes, using once, few, many, or a class for an expanded clone.

abundance | j_gene | d_gene | v_gene | CDR3aa | CDR3nt
. | TRBJ2-7 | . | TRBV15 | CATSPRDFYEQYF | TGTGCCACCAGCCCCCGAGATTTCTACGAGCAGTACTTC
few | TRBJ1-2 | . | TRBV7-2 | CASSPTPSDGYTF | TGTGCCAGCAGCCCGACCCCGAGTGATGGCTACACCTTC
. | TRBJ2-3 | . | TRBV18 | CASSPLAGATDTQYF | TGTGCCAGCTCGCCACTAGCTGGGGCCACAGATACGCAGTATTTT
. | TRBJ1-1 | . | TRBV18 | CASSRQLSNTEAFF | TGTGCCAGCTCACGACAGTTATCGAACACTGAAGCTTTCTTT
. | TRBJ1-6 | . | TRBV30 | CALGDRTRYNSPLHF | TGTGCCCTGGGGGACCGGACACGCTATAATTCACCCCTCCACTTT
. | TRBJ1-1 | . | TRBV6-1 | CASSPRVNTEAFF | TGTGCCAGCAGTCCCCGAGTGAACACTGAAGCTTTCTTT
. | TRBJ2-1 | . | TRBV2 | CASRGATGPYNEQFF | TGTGCCAGCAGAGGGGCCACGGGACCCTACAATGAGCAGTTCTTC
few | TRBJ2-5 | TRBD2 | TRBV11-2 | CASSLKGLAATQYF | TGTGCCAGCAGCTTAAAGGGACTAGCGGCGACCCAGTACTTC
. | TRBJ2-7 | . | TRBV29-1 | CSVTGTGGQYF | TGCAGCGTAACTGGCACTGGGGGGCAGTACTTC
. | TRBJ2-1 | TRBD2 | TRBV19 | CASSRVRGGLSYNEQFF | TGTGCCAGTAGTAGGGTAAGGGGAGGGTTGTCCTACAATGAGCAGTTCTTC
. | TRBJ2-5 | . | TRBV20-1 | CSAGRGETQYF | TGCAGCGCAGGGCGAGGGGAGACCCAGTACTTC
. | TRBJ2-7 | . | TRBV6-1 | CASSEASYEQYF | TGTGCCAGCAGTGAAGCGTCATACGAGCAGTACTTC
few | TRBJ2-3 | . | TRBV2 | CASSETDTQYF | TGTGCCAGCAGTGAGACAGATACGCAGTATTTT
. | TRBJ1-2 | . | TRBV2 | CASTPRGGTNYGYTF | TGTGCCAGCACTCCGAGGGGGGGAACTAACTATGGCTACACCTTC
few | TRBJ2-5 | TRBD1 | TRBV10-3 | CAIRRQGRQETQYF | TGTGCCATCAGGAGACAGGGTCGACAAGAGACCCAGTACTTC
. | TRBJ2-5 | . | TRBV29-1 | CSVLRASSRETQYF | TGCAGCGTTCTCAGGGCTTCTTCGCGAGAGACCCAGTACTTC
. | TRBJ1-1 | TRBD1 | TRBV29-1 | CSVDRTGGWTEAFF | TGCAGCGTTGATCGGACAGGGGGCTGGACTGAAGCTTTCTTT
. | TRBJ2-3 | . | TRBV7-2 | CASSPHSGTPSTDTQYF | TGTGCCAGCAGCCCCCATTCCGGGACTCCTAGCACAGATACGCAGTATTTT
. | TRBJ1-5 | . | TRBV2 | CASSPQTGSSQPQHF | TGTGCCAGCAGTCCCCAAACAGGGTCGAGTCAGCCCCAGCATTTT
once | TRBJ2-3 | TRBD1 | TRBV29-1 | CSAGTAYTDTQYF | TGCAGCGCGGGGACAGCATACACAGATACGCAGTATTTT
. | TRBJ2-7 | TRBD2 | TRBV5-6 | CASSLAGAGGTYEQYF | TGTGCCAGCAGCTTGGCCGGCGCGGGGGGAACCTACGAGCAGTACTTC
once | TRBJ1-6 | TRBD1 | TRBV30 | CAWSVRDRAGTLHF | TGTGCCTGGAGTGTGAGGGACAGGGCGGGGACCCTCCACTTT
. | TRBJ2-7 | . | TRBV6-5 | CASNNYEQYF | TGTGCCAGCAACAATTACGAGCAGTACTTC
many | TRBJ2-6 | . | TRBV7-8 | CASSLQGPGANVLTF | TGTGCCAGCAGCTTACAGGGTCCTGGGGCCAACGTCCTGACTTTC
. | TRBJ2-1 | . | TRBV2 | CASSVQTGMNEQFF | TGTGCCAGCAGCGTCCAAACAGGGATGAATGAGCAGTTCTTC
. | TRBJ1-1 | . | TRBV6-1 | CASSLRASGGTEAFF | TGTGCCAGCAGCCTCAGAGCCAGTGGGGGCACTGAAGCTTTCTTT
. | TRBJ2-2 | . | TRBV29-1 | CSVGLVGNTGELFF | TGCAGCGTTGGACTTGTAGGGAACACCGGGGAGCTGTTTTTT
once | TRBJ1-5 | . | TRBV30 | CAWNGGSGEPQHF | TGTGCCTGGAATGGGGGTTCGGGGGAGCCCCAGCATTTT
once | TRBJ2-3 | TRBD2 | TRBV29-1 | CSVGTSGGADTQYF | TGCAGCGTTGGGACTAGCGGGGGTGCAGATACGCAGTATTTT
few | TRBJ2-2 | . | TRBV23-1 | CASSQPSTEHTGELFF | TGCGCCAGCAGTCAGCCCTCAACTGAGCACACCGGGGAGCTGTTTTTT
. | TRBJ2-5 | . | TRBV9 | CASSATLWGETQYF | TGTGCCAGCAGCGCGACACTATGGGGGGAGACCCAGTACTTC
. | TRBJ1-2 | . | TRBV23-1 | CASSHRAGYTF | TGCGCCAGCAGTCATCGTGCTGGCTACACCTTC
. | TRBJ1-5 | . | TRBV29-1 | CSVAGGGRDQPQHF | TGCAGCGTTGCCGGGGGAGGGAGGGATCAGCCCCAGCATTTT
. | TRBJ1-2 | . | TRBV10-3 | CAISEGGQDYGYTF | TGTGCCATCAGCGAGGGAGGGCAGGACTATGGCTACACCTTC
. | TRBJ2-5 | . | TRBV14 | CASSHTTGLGTQYF | TGTGCCAGCAGCCACACTACAGGGCTGGGGACCCAGTACTTC
. | TRBJ2-1 | . | TRBV9 | CASSPEGRWSGNEQFF | TGTGCCAGCAGCCCTGAGGGGCGGTGGAGTGGGAATGAGCAGTTCTTC
many | TRBJ1-1 | . | TRBV2 | CASSGQILQNTEAFF | TGTGCCAGCAGTGGACAGATCCTCCAGAACACTGAAGCTTTCTTT
. | TRBJ1-2 | . | TRBV29-1 | CSVEDRGDGYTF | TGCAGCGTTGAAGATCGGGGGGACGGCTACACCTTC
. | TRBJ2-7 | TRBD1 | TRBV7-9 | CASSAQGGTYEQYF | TGTGCCAGCAGCGCACAGGGGGGAACCTACGAGCAGTACTTC
. | TRBJ1-3 | TRBD1 | TRBV30 | CAWSVQGSGNTIYF | TGTGCCTGGAGTGTACAGGGGTCTGGAAACACCATATATTTT
few | TRBJ2-3 | TRBD2 | TRBV29-1 | CSVRGSGLGSTDTQYF | TGCAGCGTCAGAGGGTCGGGACTAGGGAGCACAGATACGCAGTATTTT
. | TRBJ2-1 | TRBD2 | TRBV5-4 | CASSNRLAGEVEQFF | TGTGCCAGCAGCAACCGGCTAGCGGGGGAAGTTGAGCAGTTCTTC
. | TRBJ2-3 | . | TRBV10-2 | CASSEPLGGRTCF | TGCGCCAGCAGTGAGCCCCTCGGAGGGCGGACCTGCTTT
. | TRBJ2-6 | . | TRBV14 | CASSDTGTGANVLTF | TGTGCCAGCAGCGACACAGGGACTGGGGCCAACGTCCTGACTTTC
. | TRBJ1-1 | . | TRBV6-6 | CASSTGAEAFF | TGTGCCAGCAGTACCGGGGCTGAAGCTTTCTTT
. | TRBJ2-1 | . | TRBV4-1 | CASSQVRGNEQFF | TGCGCCAGCAGCCAAGTAAGGGGGAATGAGCAGTTCTTC
. | TRBJ1-4 | TRBD1 | TRBV4-1 | CASSLRGNEKLFF | TGCGCCAGCAGCCTCAGGGGGAATGAAAAACTGTTTTTT
. | TRBJ1-2 | TRBD1 | TRBV27 | CASSRTTGVYGYTF | TGTGCCAGCAGCCGTACGACAGGGGTGTATGGCTACACCTTC
few | TRBJ2-5 | TRBD1 | TRBV6-5 | CASRNRGVGGETQYF | TGTGCCAGCAGAAACAGGGGAGTCGGTGGTGAGACCCAGTACTTC
few | TRBJ2-7 | . | TRBV30 | CASGQYYEQYF | TGTGCCTCCGGACAGTACTACGAGCAGTACTTC
few | TRBJ2-5 | TRBD2 | TRBV4-1 | CASSQGLAQETQYF | TGCGCCAGCAGCCAAGGACTAGCGCAAGAGACCCAGTACTTC
. | TRBJ1-2 | TRBD1 | TRBV30 | CASKGQGVGYTF | TGTGCCTCGAAAGGACAGGGTGTTGGCTACACCTTC
. | TRBJ2-5 | TRBD2 | TRBV5-1 | CASSLGTSGNQETQYF | TGCGCCAGCAGCTTGGGGACTAGCGGTAACCAAGAGACCCAGTACTTC